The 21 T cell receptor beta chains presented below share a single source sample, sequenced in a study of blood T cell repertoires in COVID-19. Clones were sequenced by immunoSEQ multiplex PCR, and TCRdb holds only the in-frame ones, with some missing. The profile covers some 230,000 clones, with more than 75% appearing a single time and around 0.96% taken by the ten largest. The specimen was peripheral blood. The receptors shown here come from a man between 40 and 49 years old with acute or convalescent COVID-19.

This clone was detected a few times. Here the CDR3 DNA reads TGTGCCAGCAGCTTGGATTCCACTCCACTCTCTATGAACACTGAAGCTTTCTTT. It yields the protein CASSLDSTPLSMNTEAFF. The chain joins TRBV5-4 to TRBJ1-1; D not resolved. Looked up from germline, CDR1 is SGHNT and CDR2 is YYREEE (reference sequence). Trimming removed 0 bases from V and 0 bases from J, with 18 bases in between. The CDR3 extends over 18 amino acids.

The CDR3 DNA follows: TGTGCCAGCAGCTTACGACACAACACCGGGGAGCTGTTTTTT. This encodes CASSLRHNTGELFF. The chain links TRBV7-2 to TRBJ2-2; D gene uncertain. Trimming took 2 bases from V and 2 from J, leaving 6 bases between them. CDR3 size: 14 residues. In germline, CDR1 is SGHTA, CDR2 FQGNSA. The full variable domain, with the rest looked up from reference TRBV7-2 and TRBJ2-2, is GAGVSQSPSNKVTEKGKDVELRCDPISGHTALYWYRQSLGQGLEFLIYFQGNSAPDKSGLPSDRFSAERTGGSVSTLTIQRTQQEDSAVYLCASSLRHNTGELFFGEGSRLTVL.

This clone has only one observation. In nucleotides, the CDR3 is TGTGCCAGCAGTTACTCAGGACAGGGGGAAAACACCATATATTTT. Translated, it gives CASSYSGQGENTIYF. The chain carries TRBV6-5 and TRBJ1-3, with 10 bases lining up with TRBD1. V was pared by 0 bases and J by 6 bases, with 2 bases of the junction left unmatched. This CDR3 is built from 15 residues. The V gene's germline CDR1 is MNHEY and CDR2 SVGAGI.

For the CDR3, the DNA is TGTGCCAGCAGTGAATCTGGAGGGTATGGTGAAAAACTGTTTTTT. The encoded protein is CASSESGGYGEKLFF. The genes are TRBV2 and TRBJ1-4; no firm D call. This CDR3 region has 15 residues. The V and J ends lost 2 bases and 7 bases respectively, with 14 bases between them. The germline V gene has CDR1 SNHLY and CDR2 FYNNEI.

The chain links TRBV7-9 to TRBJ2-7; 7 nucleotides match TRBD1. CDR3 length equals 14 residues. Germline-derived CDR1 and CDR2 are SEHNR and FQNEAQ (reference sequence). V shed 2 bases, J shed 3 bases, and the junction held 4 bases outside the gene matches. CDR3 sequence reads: CASSLRQGSYEQYF. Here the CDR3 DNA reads TGTGCCAGCAGCTTAAGACAGGGAAGCTACGAGCAGTACTTC.

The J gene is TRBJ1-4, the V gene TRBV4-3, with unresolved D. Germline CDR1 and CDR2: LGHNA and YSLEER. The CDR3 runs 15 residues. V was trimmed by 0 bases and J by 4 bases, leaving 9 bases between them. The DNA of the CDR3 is TGCGCCAGCAGCCAAGATCTACAGATTAATGAAAAACTGTTTTTT. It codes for CASSQDLQINEKLFF.

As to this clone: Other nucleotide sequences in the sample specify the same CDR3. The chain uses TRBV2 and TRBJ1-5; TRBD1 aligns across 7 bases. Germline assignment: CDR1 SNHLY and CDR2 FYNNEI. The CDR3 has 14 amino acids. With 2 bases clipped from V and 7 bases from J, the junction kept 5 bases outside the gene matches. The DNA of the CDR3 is TGTGCCAGCAGTGAATACAGGGGAGGCCAGCCCCAGCATTTT. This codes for CASSEYRGGQPQHF.

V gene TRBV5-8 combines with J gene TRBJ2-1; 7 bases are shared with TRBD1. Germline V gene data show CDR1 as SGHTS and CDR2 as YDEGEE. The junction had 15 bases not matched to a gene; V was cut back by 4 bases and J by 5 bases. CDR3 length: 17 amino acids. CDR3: CASSQWIGDSSNNEQFF. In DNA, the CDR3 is TGTGCCAGCAGCCAATGGATCGGGGACAGCTCAAACAATGAGCAGTTCTTC.

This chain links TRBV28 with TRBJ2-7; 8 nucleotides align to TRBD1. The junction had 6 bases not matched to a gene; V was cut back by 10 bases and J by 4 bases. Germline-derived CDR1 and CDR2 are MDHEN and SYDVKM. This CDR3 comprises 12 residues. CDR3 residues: CATTDRVYEQYF. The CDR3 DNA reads TGTGCCACTACGGACAGGGTTTACGAGCAGTACTTC.

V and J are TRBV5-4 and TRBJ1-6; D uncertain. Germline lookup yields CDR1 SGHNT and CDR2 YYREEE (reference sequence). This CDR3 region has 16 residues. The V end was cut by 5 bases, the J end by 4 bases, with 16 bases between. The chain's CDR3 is CASRRSGLSYNSPLHF. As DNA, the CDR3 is TGTGCCAGCAGGAGAAGTGGGCTCTCTTATAATTCACCCCTCCACTTT.

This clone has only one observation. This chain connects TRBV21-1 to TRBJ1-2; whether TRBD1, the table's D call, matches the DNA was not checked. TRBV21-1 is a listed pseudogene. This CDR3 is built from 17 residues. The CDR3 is CASSTRQGDRLRYGYTF. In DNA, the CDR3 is TGTGCCAGCAGCACTCGGCAAGGGGACAGGTTGAGGTATGGCTACACCTTC.

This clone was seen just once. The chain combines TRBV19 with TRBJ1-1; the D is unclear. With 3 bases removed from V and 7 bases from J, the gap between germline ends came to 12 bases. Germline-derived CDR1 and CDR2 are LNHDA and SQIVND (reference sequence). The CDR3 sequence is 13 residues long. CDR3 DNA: TGTGCCAGTAGTATGGGAGGTCTTGGTGAAGCTTTCTTT. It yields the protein CASSMGGLGEAFF.

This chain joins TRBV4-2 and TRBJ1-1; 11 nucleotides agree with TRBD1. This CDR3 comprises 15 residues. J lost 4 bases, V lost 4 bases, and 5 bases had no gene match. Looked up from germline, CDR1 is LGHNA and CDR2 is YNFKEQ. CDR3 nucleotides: TGTGCCAGCAGCCTGTTCGGGACAGGGGGCACTGAAGCTTTCTTT. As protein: CASSLFGTGGTEAFF.

The CDR3 reads CASSPEPGQAYEQYF. The DNA for the CDR3 is TGCGCCAGCAGCCCTGAACCGGGACAGGCCTACGAGCAGTACTTC. V and J are TRBV5-1 and TRBJ2-7; the match to TRBD1 covers 8 bases. The junction had 8 bases not matched to a gene; V was cut back by 4 bases and J by 2 bases. Germline-derived CDR1 and CDR2 are SGHRS and YFSETQ. This CDR3 contains 15 residues.

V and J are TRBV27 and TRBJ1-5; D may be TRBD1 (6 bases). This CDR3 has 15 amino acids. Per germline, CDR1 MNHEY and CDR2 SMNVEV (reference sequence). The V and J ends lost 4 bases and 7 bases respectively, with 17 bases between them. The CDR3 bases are TGTGCCAGCAGTTGGGACCCGACAGGCCGGCAGCCCCAGCATTTT. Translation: CASSWDPTGRQPQHF.

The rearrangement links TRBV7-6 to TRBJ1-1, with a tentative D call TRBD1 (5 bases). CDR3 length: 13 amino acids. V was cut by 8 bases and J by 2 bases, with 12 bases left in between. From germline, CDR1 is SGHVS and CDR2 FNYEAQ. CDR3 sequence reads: CASGVQENTEAFF. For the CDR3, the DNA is TGTGCCAGCGGCGTACAGGAAAACACTGAAGCTTTCTTT.

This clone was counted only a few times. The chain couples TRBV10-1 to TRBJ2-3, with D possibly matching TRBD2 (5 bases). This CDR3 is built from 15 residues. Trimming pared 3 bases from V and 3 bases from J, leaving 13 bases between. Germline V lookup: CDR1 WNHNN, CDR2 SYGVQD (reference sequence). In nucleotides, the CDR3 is TGCGCCAGCAGTGATTCCTGGACTGGGACAGATACGCAGTATTTT. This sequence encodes CASSDSWTGTDTQYF.

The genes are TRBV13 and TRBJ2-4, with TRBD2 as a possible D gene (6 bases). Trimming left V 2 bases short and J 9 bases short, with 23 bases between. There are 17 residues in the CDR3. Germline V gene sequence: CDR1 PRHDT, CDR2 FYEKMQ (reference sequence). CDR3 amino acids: CASSLFGSPAGNGIQYF. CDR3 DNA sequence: TGTGCCAGCAGCTTATTTGGTTCCCCGGCGGGAAATGGCATTCAGTACTTC.

CDR3 bases: TGTGCCAGCCGAAGACTAGCGGATGTTTCCTACGAGCAGTACTTC. Translated, it gives CASRRLADVSYEQYF. The chain is built from TRBV11-2 and TRBJ2-7; 9 nucleotides match TRBD2. Germline V gene sequence: CDR1 SGHAT, CDR2 FQNNGV. The CDR3 consists of 15 residues. V gave up 8 bases and J gave up 1 base; unmatched junction bases: 9.

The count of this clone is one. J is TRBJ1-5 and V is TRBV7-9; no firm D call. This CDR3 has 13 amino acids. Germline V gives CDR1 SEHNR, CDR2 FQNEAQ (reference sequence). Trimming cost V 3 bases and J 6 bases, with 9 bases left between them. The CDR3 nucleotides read TGTGCCAGCAGCTTGAGGGAAGGTCAGCCCCAGCATTTT. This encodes CASSLREGQPQHF.

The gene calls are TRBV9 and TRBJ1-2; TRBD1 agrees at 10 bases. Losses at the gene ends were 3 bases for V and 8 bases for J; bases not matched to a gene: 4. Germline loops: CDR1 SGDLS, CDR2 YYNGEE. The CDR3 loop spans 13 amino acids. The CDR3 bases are TGTGCCAGCAGCGCCGACAGGGGGCACGGCTACACCTTC. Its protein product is CASSADRGHGYTF.